The 32 T cell receptor beta chains below were found in one sample sequenced in a study of blood T cell repertoires in COVID-19. The data were produced by immunoSEQ multiplex PCR, yet TCRdb's version contains in-frame clones alone and is incomplete. The sample holds approximately 61,000 clones, about 90% seen once. Sequencing was done on a sample of peripheral blood. The receptor set was obtained from a human donor in a cohort sampled during active COVID-19.

The gene calls are TRBV11-2 and TRBJ1-4, with D unclear. CDR3 size: 13 residues. CDR1 is SGHAT and CDR2 is FQNNGV in the germline V gene. Trimming took 5 bases from V and 8 from J, leaving 12 bases between them. This CDR3 reads CASSRQTWEKLFF. As DNA, the CDR3 is TGTGCCAGCAGCCGTCAAACTTGGGAAAAACTGTTTTTT.

The chain carries TRBV24-1 and TRBJ2-1, with D unclear. This CDR3 spans 11 amino acids. Germline V gives CDR1 KGHDR, CDR2 SFDVKD. Trimming pared 4 bases from V and 9 bases from J, leaving 6 bases between. This CDR3 reads CATSERLEQFF. In DNA form, the CDR3 reads TGTGCCACCAGTGAGAGACTTGAGCAGTTCTTC.

The J gene is TRBJ1-2, the V gene TRBV6-5, with D possibly matching TRBD1 (6 bases). This CDR3 spans 15 amino acids. Germline CDR1 is MNHEY and CDR2 is SVGAGI. The V end lost 5 bases, the J end lost 4 bases, and 17 bases lay between the germline ends. The CDR3 here is CASSPGTTMSYGYTF. The CDR3 region has the DNA TGTGCCAGCAGTCCGGGGACAACCATGAGCTATGGCTACACCTTC.

This rearrangement joins TRBV28 to TRBJ1-2, with TRBD1 matching 7 bases. The V segment lost 1 base and the J segment 4 bases; nucleotides outside the gene matches: 6. The CDR3 is 15 residues long. CDR1 is MDHEN and CDR2 is SYDVKM in the germline V gene. The CDR3 DNA reads TGTGCCAGCAGTTTATCTAGGGGGCCCCCCTATGGCTACACCTTC. Its protein is CASSLSRGPPYGYTF.

V and J are TRBV18 and TRBJ2-7, with D perhaps TRBD2 (6 bases). Trimming took off 3 bases at V and 7 bases at J, with 7 bases between the two ends. CDR1 and CDR2 (germline): KGHSH, LQKENI. The CDR3 runs 11 residues. CDR3 amino acids: CASSPGREQYF. CDR3 sequence (DNA): TGTGCCAGCTCACCTGGGAGGGAGCAGTACTTC.

The chain is built from TRBV11-3 and TRBJ2-1; 8 nucleotides align to TRBD1. The V gene end was trimmed by 1 base and the J gene end by 5 bases; junction bases not matched to a gene: 4. Germline loops: CDR1 SGHNT, CDR2 YENEEA. The CDR3 is 15 residues long. The DNA for the CDR3 is TGTGCCAGCAGCTTAGGAACAGGGGGTGACAATGAGCAGTTCTTC. Encoded protein: CASSLGTGGDNEQFF.

The chain recombines TRBV28 with TRBJ2-7; possibly TRBD2 for D (5 bases). The CDR3 runs to 12 residues. Germline CDR1 is MDHEN and CDR2 is SYDVKM. V lost 3 bases, J lost 3 bases, and 6 bases lay in between. The CDR3 here is CASSLRDYEQYF. As DNA, the CDR3 is TGTGCCAGCAGTTTGAGGGACTACGAGCAGTACTTC.

J is TRBJ2-2 and V is TRBV4-1; TRBD2 might be the D (5 bases). Germline CDR1 is MGHRA and CDR2 is YSYEKL. V was pared by 1 base and J by 0 bases, with 15 bases between. This CDR3 has 18 residues. The CDR3 DNA reads as TGCGCCAGCAGCCAAGGTTTTGCGGGCGGGCCGAACACCGGGGAGCTGTTTTTT. It is translated as CASSQGFAGGPNTGELFF.

The chain employs TRBV7-2 and TRBJ2-7; 8 bases fit TRBD2. This CDR3 has 15 amino acids. Trimming at V came to 8 bases and at J to 4 bases, leaving 13 bases not matched to a gene. In germline, CDR1 is SGHTA, CDR2 FQGNSA. The CDR3 sequence is CASLLAGLGGYEQYF. CDR3 in DNA: TGTGCCAGCCTCCTGGCGGGACTAGGGGGATACGAGCAGTACTTC.

V usage is TRBV3-1 (or the pseudogene TRBV3-2) and J usage is TRBJ2-7, with D maybe TRBD2 (5 bases). The CDR3 covers 14 residues. The germline V and J ends were trimmed by 0 bases and 4 bases, with 10 bases remaining between them. The germline V gene has CDR1 LGHDT and CDR2 YNNKEL (reference sequence). This CDR3 reads CASSQDRRQYEQYF. The CDR3 coding sequence is TGTGCCAGCAGCCAAGATCGGAGGCAATACGAGCAGTACTTC.

This clone has only one observation. CDR3 in DNA: TGTGCCAGCAGTTTATCAGGGTGGCAGGGCGGTGAAAAACTGTTTTTT. Protein product: CASSLSGWQGGEKLFF. V and J are TRBV27 and TRBJ1-4; D perhaps matches TRBD1 (5 bases). The CDR3 contains 16 residues. V was cut by 0 bases and J by 7 bases, with 15 bases left in between. Germline V gene data show CDR1 as MNHEY and CDR2 as SMNVEV (reference sequence).

The genes are TRBV2 and TRBJ1-3; D ambiguous. CDR1 SNHLY and CDR2 FYNNEI come from the germline V gene. V was shortened by 5 bases and J by 4 bases, with 21 bases between the two germline ends. The CDR3 has 17 amino acids. CDR3 region: CASSPTKDSLWGNTIYF. The CDR3 DNA follows: TGTGCCAGCAGTCCTACTAAGGACTCATTGTGGGGAAACACCATATATTTT.

The DNA for the CDR3 is TGTGCCAGCAGCCCAGGGGGTTCACCCCTCCACTTT. Encoded protein: CASSPGGSPLHF. This sequence joins TRBV7-9 and TRBJ1-6, with TRBD1 identical over 7 bases. The germline V gene has CDR1 SEHNR and CDR2 FQNEAQ (reference sequence). The CDR3 is 12 amino acids. The ends lost 5 bases at V and 9 bases at J; junction bases unmatched: 1.

The chain is built from TRBV9 and TRBJ2-2; TRBD2 might be the D (6 bases). This CDR3 comprises 14 residues. V lost 4 bases and J 5 bases, leaving 12 bases between the germline ends. Germline V gene lookup returns CDR1 SGDLS and CDR2 YYNGEE. The CDR3 here is CASSSGVYTGELFF. CDR3 nucleotides: TGTGCCAGCAGCTCGGGAGTGTATACCGGGGAGCTGTTTTTT.

The V and J genes are TRBV27 and TRBJ1-1, with 8 bases lining up with TRBD1. Germline V gives CDR1 MNHEY, CDR2 SMNVEV (reference sequence). The CDR3 has 13 amino acids. The V and J ends lost 10 bases and 5 bases, in that order; junction bases with no gene match: 9. The CDR3 loop is CAIHGQGLTEAFF. The CDR3 DNA follows: TGTGCCATACATGGACAGGGCTTGACTGAAGCTTTCTTT.

This chain connects TRBV9 to TRBJ2-2; D perhaps matches TRBD2 (5 bases). The V gene lost 0 bases and the J gene lost 4 bases, with 10 bases spanning the gap. In germline, CDR1 is SGDLS, CDR2 YYNGEE. This CDR3 spans 15 amino acids. The chain's CDR3 is CASSVERAGTGELFF. CDR3 bases: TGTGCCAGCAGCGTAGAGAGGGCGGGCACCGGGGAGCTGTTTTTT.

The rearrangement joins TRBV10-1 to TRBJ2-7; TRBD2 matches at 13 bases. From germline, CDR1 is WNHNN and CDR2 SYGVQD (reference sequence). V lost 9 bases and J lost 7; bases outside the gene matches: 12. The CDR3 is 15 residues long. Here the CDR3 reads CARWTSGRPPLEQYF. CDR3 in DNA: TGCGCCAGGTGGACTAGCGGGAGACCGCCTCTTGAGCAGTACTTC.

This chain uses TRBV27 with TRBJ2-1; a possible D gene is TRBD2 (5 bases). Germline values: CDR1 MNHEY, CDR2 SMNVEV (reference sequence). Trimming stripped 6 bases from V and 7 bases from J, with 19 bases between. The CDR3 sequence is 15 residues long. CDR3 bases: TGTGCCAGCAGGGGGTGGGAGACGGTCTGGAATGAGCAGTTCTTC. This codes for CASRGWETVWNEQFF.

The CDR3 DNA is TGTGCCAGCAGCTGGGACAGGTCTGCGAATGAGCAGTTCTTC. Translating it yields CASSWDRSANEQFF. This chain links TRBV7-8 with TRBJ2-1; 8 nucleotides align to TRBD1. V was pared by 4 bases and J by 7 bases, with 6 bases of the junction left unmatched. The CDR3 is made up of 14 amino acids. The germline CDR1 and CDR2 sequences are SGHVS and FQNEAQ.

The rearrangement links TRBV9 to TRBJ2-5; D may be TRBD2 (5 bases). The CDR3 sequence is 16 residues long. The V gene's germline CDR1 is SGDLS and CDR2 YYNGEE. Trimming removed 0 bases from V and 4 bases from J, with 16 bases in between. This CDR3 is CASSVGIGGWAETQYF. CDR3 sequence (DNA): TGTGCCAGCAGCGTAGGTATAGGAGGATGGGCAGAGACCCAGTACTTC.

The chain links TRBV6-6 to TRBJ1-5; 8 bases agree with TRBD1. CDR3 size: 15 residues. The V gene's germline CDR1 is MNHNY and CDR2 SVGAGI (reference sequence). Germline trimming cut 6 bases from V and 6 bases from J; bases unmatched to any gene: 10. CDR3 protein: CASSSDQGAGQPQHF. Written as DNA, the CDR3 is TGTGCCAGCAGCTCCGACCAGGGGGCGGGTCAGCCCCAGCATTTT.

In DNA, the CDR3 is TGTGCCAGCAGCTTGGCCCCTAGTATCAATCCCTACGAGCAGTACTTC. Amino acid sequence: CASSLAPSINPYEQYF. This sequence joins TRBV5-4 and TRBJ2-7; D remains ambiguous. Germline lookup yields CDR1 SGHNT and CDR2 YYREEE (reference sequence). The CDR3 has 16 amino acids. V lost 0 bases and J 2 bases, leaving 15 bases between the germline ends.

This clone appeared a single time. This chain joins TRBV2 and TRBJ2-2; possibly TRBD2 for D (7 bases). CDR1 is SNHLY and CDR2 is FYNNEI in the germline V gene. This CDR3 is built from 15 residues. Trimming stripped 11 bases from V and 3 bases from J, with 19 bases between. The CDR3: CACSAWGGDTGELFF. DNA for the CDR3: TGTGCCTGCTCAGCGTGGGGGGGCGACACCGGGGAGCTGTTTTTT.

V is TRBV11-3 and J is TRBJ2-1; 9 bases line up with TRBD2. Trimming cost V 0 bases and J 0 bases; bases outside gene matches: 9. The CDR3 sequence is 19 residues long. The germline V gene has CDR1 SGHNT and CDR2 YENEEA. The CDR3 spells CASSLDHRLAGLSYNEQFF. In DNA form, the CDR3 reads TGTGCCAGCAGCTTAGATCACCGGCTAGCGGGACTCTCCTACAATGAGCAGTTCTTC. The variable domain in full, completed from reference TRBV11-3 and TRBJ2-1, reads EAGVVQSPRYKIIEKKQPVAFWCNPISGHNTLYWYLQNLGQGPELLIRYENEEAVDDSQLPKDRFSAERLKGVDSTLKIQPAELGDSAVYLCASSLDHRLAGLSYNEQFFGPGTRLTVL.

The rearrangement uses TRBV12-3 or TRBV12-4 and TRBJ1-2; 8 nucleotides agree with TRBD1. The trim removed 1 base at V and 5 bases at J, leaving 0 bases unmatched. This CDR3 contains 13 residues. The CDR3 here is CASSLGQGYGYTF. CDR3 DNA sequence: TGTGCCAGCAGTTTAGGACAGGGGTATGGCTACACCTTC.

The chain combines TRBV13 with TRBJ2-7; D is unclear. In germline, CDR1 is PRHDT, CDR2 FYEKMQ (reference sequence). Between the trimmed V and J ends, which lost 5 bases and 5 bases, there was a span of 10 bases. This CDR3 comprises 12 residues. The CDR3 loop is CASSPDNHEQYF. The CDR3, as DNA: TGTGCCAGCAGCCCCGACAATCACGAGCAGTACTTC.

The CDR3 DNA is TGTGCCAGTAAAGACAGCGTGCAGCCCCAGCATTTT. Its protein is CASKDSVQPQHF. The rearrangement joins TRBV19 to TRBJ1-5, with TRBD1 as a possible D gene (5 bases). The V end was cut by 7 bases, the J end by 7 bases, with 11 bases between. The CDR3 totals 12 residues. The V gene's germline CDR1 is LNHDA and CDR2 SQIVND (reference sequence).

The V and J genes are TRBV11-2 and TRBJ1-2, with a tentative D call TRBD1 (6 bases). Germline V CDR1 and CDR2: SGHAT, FQNNGV. The germline V and J ends were trimmed by 5 bases and 1 base, with 11 bases remaining between them. The CDR3 totals 14 residues. The CDR3 DNA reads TGTGCCAGCAGCCCCGGGACATATAACTATGGCTACACCTTC. Protein: CASSPGTYNYGYTF. The whole variable domain, remainder taken from reference TRBV11-2 and TRBJ1-2, is EAGVAQSPRYKIIEKRQSVAFWCNPISGHATLYWYQQILGQGPKLLIQFQNNGVVDDSQLPKDRFSAERLKGVDSTLKIQPAKLEDSAVYLCASSPGTYNYGYTFGSGTRLTVV.

This sequence joins TRBV27 and TRBJ2-7; D is perhaps TRBD1 (5 bases). CDR3 length: 13 residues. The germline gives CDR1 MNHEY, CDR2 SMNVEV (reference sequence). V was shortened by 6 bases and J by 7 bases, with 16 bases between the two germline ends. The CDR3: CASRPADTEEQYF. CDR3 DNA: TGTGCCAGCAGGCCGGCGGACACAGAAGAGCAGTACTTC.

The CDR3 region is CASSHSRGPAEKLFF. The CDR3 DNA reads as TGCGCCAGCAGCCATTCCAGGGGGCCGGCTGAAAAACTGTTTTTT. V gene TRBV4-3 combines with J gene TRBJ1-4; 8 bases line up with TRBD1. Germline V gives CDR1 LGHNA, CDR2 YSLEER. With 3 bases clipped from V and 7 bases from J, the junction kept 7 bases outside the gene matches. The CDR3 runs 15 residues.

This chain links TRBV30 with TRBJ2-7; 7 positions match TRBD1. Germline CDR1 GTSNPN, CDR2 SVGIG (reference sequence). The CDR3 is made up of 13 amino acids. Trimming removed 5 bases from V and 1 base from J; junction bases left unmatched: 5. DNA of the CDR3: TGTGCCTGGCTCCACAGGGGATCCTACGAGCAGTACTTC. Protein product: CAWLHRGSYEQYF. The full variable domain, its missing parts supplied by reference TRBV30 and TRBJ2-7, is SQTIHQWPATLVQPVGSPLSLECTVEGTSNPNLYWYRQAAGRGLQLLFYSVGIGQISSEVPQNLSASRPQDRQFILSSKKLLLSDSGFYLCAWLHRGSYEQYFGPGTRLTVT.

The CDR3 sequence is CASSPPGLPSNNEQFF. CDR3 sequence (DNA): TGTGCCAGCAGCCCTCCGGGACTACCTAGTAACAATGAGCAGTTCTTC. The gene calls are TRBV5-4 and TRBJ2-1; 7 bases match TRBD2. The CDR3 has 16 residues. V lost 4 bases to trimming and J lost 5 bases; unmatched junction nucleotides: 12. Germline V lookup: CDR1 SGHNT, CDR2 YYREEE (reference sequence).